This T cell receptor (beta chain) was profiled in a study of a mutant IDH1 vaccine in newly diagnosed glioma (dated by TCRdb to about 2021). Study-level background: Of the approximately 33 treated patients, approximately 62% were male and around 38% were female, and a mean age of around 40 years was recorded. Before enrollment, most patients had been given radiochemotherapy with temozolomide as standard therapy, while the rest had received either radiotherapy alone or temozolomide alone. For exploratory analyses, longitudinal TCRB deep sequencing was carried out in 25 to 30 treated patients wherever samples were available. Peripheral blood was collected at six visits: V03 (baseline), V05, V07, V10, V12 and V13. The investigation overall reported the following: Across multiple MHC alleles, vaccine-induced immune responses were seen in around 93% of patients. Availability determined which PBMC samples were chosen for TCRB deep sequencing. Pseudoprogression appeared unrelated to alterations in the top peripheral T cell clonotypes detected by TCRB sequencing. According to the authors, sample limitations meant that analyses of patient blood samples could not be reproduced.

The method was the immunoSEQ multiplex PCR assay. Rearranged TCR beta chain sequences were amplified with the hsTCRB Kit following the manufacturer's protocol. Sequencing of TCRB libraries was carried out on an Illumina MiSeq. Concerning the study's data processing: Demultiplexing, trimming and gene mapping were performed with the kit vendor's proprietary platform. Here the immuneACCESS table is served through TCRdb, limited to in-frame sequences with V and J called. Missing clones are a known gap in these copies; in checked studies unresolved V genes cover under half, and the rest lacks a known reason. From that table come the V and J calls and clone size; the DNA was used to work out D and trimming. The sample has tens of thousands of clones on record, roughly 80% of them singletons. Approximately 1.8% of the sample belongs to the ten largest clones. V loses 0 bases, J loses 8 bases, and the germline ends lie 13 bases apart. As encoded in the germline V gene, CDR1 is LGHNA while CDR2 is YSLEER. The CDR3 goes from the cysteine to the phenylalanine over 15 residues. Only the CDR3 DNA stays, 45 bases, in frame from base 1.

The meaning of the sample's time point label: baseline, week 1 (first vaccination visit). What this sample's treatment or condition label stands for: pre-vaccination baseline after standard-of-care therapy. Newly diagnosed WHO grade 3 or 4 IDH1-mutant astrocytomas showing loss of nuclear ATRX were present in the donors. The samples were drawn from NOA16, a multicentre, single-arm, open-label phase I trial in Germany that tested a mutant IDH1 peptide vaccine in humans for the first time. Visit V03 blood draws served as the baseline sample for immunogenicity testing. Genomic DNA for TCRB sequencing was extracted from EDTA blood using the DNeasy Blood and Tissue Kit. A note on this clone: No antigen is known for it. No much larger clone is present one base from it, and per-base qualities are unavailable.

The material sequenced was PBMCs, taken from a glioma patient treated with radiotherapy, temozolomide or both. The clonotype was recovered from a woman aged 35 to 49 with glioma. The rearrangement joined TRBV4-3 to TRBJ1-4; a tentative D call is TRBD1 (6 bases match). The CDR3 has the sequence CASSQDWGAGEKLFF. The nucleotides read TGCGCCAGCAGCCAAGATTGGGGGGCAGGGGAAAAACTGTTTTTT.